These 10 T cell receptor beta chains originate from one sample sequenced in a study of blood T cell repertoires in COVID-19. Repertoires were generated with immunoSEQ multiplex PCR, while TCRdb's copy carries only in-frame clones and drops some. The repertoire holds approximately 500,000 clones, 85% to 90% seen once, with 7.8% in the top ten. Specimen: peripheral blood. These receptors all stem from a woman between 50 and 59 years old with COVID-19, enrolled during active disease.

The chain has TRBV27 and TRBJ1-2, with 9 positions matching TRBD1. CDR1 and CDR2 (germline): MNHEY, SMNVEV (reference sequence). V trimming: 7 bases; J trimming: 4 bases; junction bases outside the gene matches: 7. The CDR3 loop spans 14 amino acids. The CDR3 bases are TGTGCCAGCACTCCGGGACAGGGAATCTATGGCTACACCTTC. Amino acids: CASTPGQGIYGYTF.

The chain combines TRBV19 with TRBJ2-6, with D tentatively TRBD1 (5 bases). This CDR3 is built from 15 residues. Trimming cost V 5 bases and J 0 bases, with 8 bases left between them. Germline V CDR1 and CDR2: LNHDA, SQIVND (reference sequence). CDR3 amino acids: CASSQGRSGANVLTF. The DNA for the CDR3 is TGTGCCAGTAGTCAGGGTCGCTCTGGGGCCAACGTCCTGACTTTC.

The genes are TRBV3-1 (or the pseudogene TRBV3-2) and TRBJ1-2; no definite D call. Germline loops: CDR1 LGHDT, CDR2 YNNKEL (reference sequence). V shed 0 bases and J shed 9 bases, with 8 bases lying between them. The CDR3 loop spans 12 amino acids. CDR3 DNA: TGTGCCAGCAGCCAAGAAGGAGATCGCTACACCTTC. Its translation: CASSQEGDRYTF.

The chain joins TRBV28 to TRBJ1-1; possibly TRBD1 for D (6 bases). V lost 8 bases to trimming and J lost 11 bases, with 27 bases between them. Germline CDR1 MDHEN, CDR2 SYDVKM. This CDR3 contains 15 residues. The DNA for the CDR3 is TGTGCCAGCCACATGGGGGCTAGAAGTCGGAAGGTGGCTTTCTTT. Translating it yields CASHMGARSRKVAFF.

This chain connects TRBV7-8 to TRBJ1-4; no clear D gene. With 1 base removed from V and 5 bases from J, the gap between germline ends came to 8 bases. Per germline, CDR1 SGHVS and CDR2 FQNEAQ. This CDR3 spans 14 amino acids. CDR3 in amino acids: CASSLEQLNEKLFF. In DNA form, the CDR3 reads TGTGCCAGCAGCTTAGAACAGCTCAATGAAAAACTGTTTTTT.

The chain has TRBV10-2 and TRBJ2-3, with 12 bases identical to TRBD2. The trim removed 7 bases at V and 5 bases at J, leaving 4 bases unmatched. Germline V CDR1 and CDR2: WSHSY, SAAADI. This CDR3 has 14 amino acids. The CDR3 sequence is CASTEGLAGDTQYF. The CDR3 DNA sequence: TGCGCCAGCACCGAGGGACTAGCGGGAGATACGCAGTATTTT.

The genes are TRBV29-1 and TRBJ1-6; the D is unclear. Germline assignment: CDR1 SQVTM and CDR2 ANQGSEA. This CDR3 contains 13 residues. Trimming shortened V by 1 base and J by 10 bases, and 11 bases separated the two germline ends. The CDR3: CSVEAESGSPLHF. The CDR3 DNA reads TGCAGCGTTGAAGCGGAATCGGGGTCACCCCTCCACTTT.

V gene TRBV18 combines with J gene TRBJ1-2; the match to TRBD1 covers 7 bases. Germline values: CDR1 KGHSH, CDR2 LQKENI. The CDR3 has 15 residues. V gave up 2 bases and J gave up 8 bases; unmatched junction bases: 11. The CDR3 reads CASSPGTDLLWGYTF. CDR3 DNA sequence: TGTGCCAGCTCACCAGGGACAGACCTCCTATGGGGCTACACCTTC.

The gene calls are TRBV19 and TRBJ1-6; D might be TRBD1 (6 bases). The CDR3 contains 14 residues. The germline gives CDR1 LNHDA, CDR2 SQIVND (reference sequence). V lost 5 bases, J lost 6 bases, and 11 bases lay in between. CDR3 nucleotides: TGTGCCAGTAGTTCGGACAGCCTTAATTCACCCCTCCACTTT. Amino acid sequence: CASSSDSLNSPLHF.

The gene calls are TRBV27 and TRBJ2-1; the match to TRBD2 covers 16 bases. Trimming at V came to 4 bases and at J to 12 bases, leaving 6 bases not matched to a gene. Germline lookup yields CDR1 MNHEY and CDR2 SMNVEV (reference sequence). CDR3 size: 15 residues. Written as DNA, the CDR3 is TGTGCCAGCAGTTCCGGGACTAGCGGGGGGGCTGGGCAGTTCTTC. This gives the protein CASSSGTSGGAGQFF.